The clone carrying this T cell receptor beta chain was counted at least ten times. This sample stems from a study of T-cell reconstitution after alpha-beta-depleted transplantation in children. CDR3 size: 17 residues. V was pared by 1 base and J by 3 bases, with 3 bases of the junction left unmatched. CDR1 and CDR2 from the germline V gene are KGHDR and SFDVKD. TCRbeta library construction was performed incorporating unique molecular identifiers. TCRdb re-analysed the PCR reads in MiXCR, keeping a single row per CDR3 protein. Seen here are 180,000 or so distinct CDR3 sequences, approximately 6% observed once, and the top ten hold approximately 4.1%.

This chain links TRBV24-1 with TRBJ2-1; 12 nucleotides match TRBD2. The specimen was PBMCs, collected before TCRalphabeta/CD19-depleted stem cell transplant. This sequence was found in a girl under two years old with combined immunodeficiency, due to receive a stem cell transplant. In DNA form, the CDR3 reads TGTGCCACCAGTGATTTTCCTAGCGGGAGGGACTACAATGAGCAGTTCTTC. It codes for CATSDFPSGRDYNEQFF.